The rows below give T cell receptor beta chains drawn from one sample of a study of blood T cell repertoires in COVID-19. TCRdb's copy holds only in-frame clones and misses some; the assay was immunoSEQ multiplex PCR. The sample gives 400,000 or so clones, around nine tenths of which show up once; less than 0.95% is in the top ten. Sequencing was done on a sample of peripheral blood. The receptors were gathered from a man between 18 and 29 years old with COVID-19, enrolled during active disease. Each CDR3 is given with its conserved first and last residue. The D gene is left open where the match is weak. Size tells how often a clone was seen (once, few, many) or the class of an expanded clone, and some rows leave it out.

clone_size: .
d_call: .
v_call: TRBV10-3
j_call: TRBJ1-5
cdr3_aa: CAISEGGSGQPQHF
cdr3_nt: TGTGCCATCAGTGAAGGAGGGTCAGGACAGCCCCAGCATTTT

clone_size: .
d_call: .
v_call: TRBV10-3
j_call: TRBJ1-2
cdr3_aa: CAITEGDKNYGYTF
cdr3_nt: TGTGCCATCACCGAAGGGGATAAGAACTATGGCTACACCTTC

clone_size: .
d_call: .
v_call: TRBV7-3
j_call: TRBJ2-1
cdr3_aa: CASSLTMGLVDNEQFF
cdr3_nt: TGTGCCAGCAGCTTAACGATGGGGCTAGTCGACAATGAGCAGTTCTTC

clone_size: .
d_call: TRBD2
v_call: TRBV12-3/TRBV12-4
j_call: TRBJ2-7
cdr3_aa: CASRTSEVYEQYF
cdr3_nt: TGTGCCAGCAGAACTAGCGAGGTGTACGAGCAGTACTTC

clone_size: .
d_call: TRBD2
v_call: TRBV5-6
j_call: TRBJ2-1
cdr3_aa: CASSPQGSSGRAEQFF
cdr3_nt: TGTGCCAGCAGCCCGCAAGGCTCCAGCGGGAGGGCGGAGCAGTTCTTC

clone_size: .
d_call: TRBD1
v_call: TRBV6-6
j_call: TRBJ2-4
cdr3_aa: CASSPTGGGGAKNIQYF
cdr3_nt: TGTGCCAGCAGTCCAACAGGGGGCGGAGGGGCCAAAAACATTCAGTACTTC

clone_size: .
d_call: .
v_call: TRBV19
j_call: TRBJ1-6
cdr3_aa: CASATNGDCSSPLHF
cdr3_nt: TGTGCCAGTGCGACGAACGGGGATTGTAGTTCACCCCTCCACTTT

clone_size: .
d_call: TRBD1
v_call: TRBV2
j_call: TRBJ2-2
cdr3_aa: CASSEGQGYTGELFF
cdr3_nt: TGTGCCAGCAGTGAGGGACAGGGGTACACCGGGGAGCTGTTTTTT

clone_size: few
d_call: .
v_call: TRBV19
j_call: TRBJ1-3
cdr3_aa: CASTTDKSGNTIYF
cdr3_nt: TGTGCCAGTACCACAGACAAATCTGGAAACACCATATATTTT

clone_size: .
d_call: .
v_call: TRBV28
j_call: TRBJ2-7
cdr3_aa: CASSLWTREYEQYF
cdr3_nt: TGTGCCAGCAGTTTATGGACTAGGGAGTACGAGCAGTACTTC

clone_size: .
d_call: .
v_call: TRBV7-2
j_call: TRBJ2-1
cdr3_aa: CASSPAAASNEQFF
cdr3_nt: TGTGCCAGCAGCCCTGCAGCGGCTTCCAATGAGCAGTTCTTC

clone_size: .
d_call: TRBD1
v_call: TRBV18
j_call: TRBJ1-5
cdr3_aa: CASSPIGGGDLNQPQHF
cdr3_nt: TGTGCCAGCTCACCAATTGGAGGGGGCGACCTCAATCAGCCCCAGCATTTT

clone_size: .
d_call: .
v_call: TRBV3-1/TRBV3-2
j_call: TRBJ2-2
cdr3_aa: CASSQSSQNTGELFF
cdr3_nt: TGTGCCAGCAGCCAATCCAGTCAGAACACCGGGGAGCTGTTTTTT

clone_size: .
d_call: TRBD1
v_call: TRBV5-4
j_call: TRBJ1-1
cdr3_aa: CASSLPGTGTTEAFF
cdr3_nt: TGTGCCAGCAGCCTCCCCGGGACAGGGACAACTGAAGCTTTCTTT